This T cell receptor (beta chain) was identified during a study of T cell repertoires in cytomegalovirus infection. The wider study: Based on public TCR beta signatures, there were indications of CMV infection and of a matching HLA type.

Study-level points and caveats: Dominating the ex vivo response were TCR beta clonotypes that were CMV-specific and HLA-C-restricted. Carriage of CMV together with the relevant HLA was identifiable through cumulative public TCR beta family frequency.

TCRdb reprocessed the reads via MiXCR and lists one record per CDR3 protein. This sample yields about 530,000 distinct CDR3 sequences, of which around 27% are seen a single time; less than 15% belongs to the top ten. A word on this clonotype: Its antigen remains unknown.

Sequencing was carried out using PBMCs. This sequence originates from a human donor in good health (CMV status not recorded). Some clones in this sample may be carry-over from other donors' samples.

The DNA of the CDR3 is TGCAGCGCCGCCGGGGGGGGCAGAAATGAGCAGTTCTTC. Translation: CSAAGGGRNEQFF. The V and J genes are TRBV29-1 and TRBJ2-1; the match to TRBD2 covers 8 bases. The germline V gene encodes CDR1 SQVTM and CDR2 ANQGSEA. The CDR3 totals 13 residues. V lost 7 bases and J lost 7; bases outside the gene matches: 9.